This T cell receptor (beta chain) was profiled in a study of control samples from healthy donors and cancer patients. CDR3 length: 15 residues. With 2 bases clipped from V and 2 bases from J, the junction kept 2 bases outside the gene matches. In germline, CDR1 is MNHEY, CDR2 SMNVEV (reference sequence). Data came from immunoSEQ multiplex PCR; TCRdb stores just in-frame clones and leaves some out. The sample contains fewer than 200,000 clones, around nine tenths of which appear only once. The gene calls are TRBV27 and TRBJ2-1; 8 bases are shared with TRBD1. This receptor was taken from a man aged 25 to 40 in good health. Sequencing was performed on blood. CDR3 DNA sequence: TGTGCCAGCAGTTTAATGGGACAGGCCTACAATGAGCAGTTCTTC. Its protein is CASSLMGQAYNEQFF.